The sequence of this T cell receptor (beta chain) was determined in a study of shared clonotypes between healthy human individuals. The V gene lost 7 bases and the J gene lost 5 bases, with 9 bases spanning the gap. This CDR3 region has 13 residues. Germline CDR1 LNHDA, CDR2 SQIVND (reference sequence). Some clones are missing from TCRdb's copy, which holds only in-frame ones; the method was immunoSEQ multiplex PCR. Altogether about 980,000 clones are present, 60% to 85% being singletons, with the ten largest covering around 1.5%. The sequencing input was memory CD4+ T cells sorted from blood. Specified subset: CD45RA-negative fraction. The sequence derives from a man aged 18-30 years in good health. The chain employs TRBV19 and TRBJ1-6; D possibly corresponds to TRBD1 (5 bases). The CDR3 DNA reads TGTGCCAGTATGCGGGGGAATAATTCACCCCTCCACTTT. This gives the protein CASMRGNNSPLHF.